The present TCR beta chain was sequenced within a study of cytomegalovirus exposure and HLA in healthy donors. The CDR3 length is 14 residues. Germline CDR1 reads ENHRY; CDR2 reads SYGVKD. V was trimmed by 7 bases and J by 6 bases, leaving 18 bases between them. Study-wide points: Among TCR beta chains, those listed as cytomegalovirus-associated numbered over 150.

Sequencing was performed with immunoSEQ multiplex PCR; in TCRdb, only in-frame clones are kept and a portion is missing. The sample lists roughly 220,000 clones, 80% to 85% occurring once. Comments on this clone: Its antigen is as yet unknown.

The TCR sequence derives from a woman in her thirties in good health and CMV-seropositive. The rearrangement links TRBV10-3 to TRBJ1-2, with D uncertain. The sequencing input was PBMCs. Here the CDR3 DNA reads TGTGCCATCACCGAGGACGGATATGGGGATGGCTACACCTTC. Translated: CAITEDGYGDGYTF.